The present entry profiles one T cell receptor beta chain with its context. These data originate in a study of technical replicates of blood from a handful of donors. CDR3 length equals 11 residues. Germline V lookup: CDR1 SEHNR, CDR2 FQNEAQ (reference sequence). V shed 5 bases and J shed 10 bases, with 9 bases lying between them. TCRdb keeps only in-frame clones here, not all; method: immunoSEQ multiplex PCR. The sample consists of about 80,000 clones, 97% of them appearing once. This TCR was recovered from a human donor in good health. The chain has TRBV7-9 and TRBJ1-5, with D uncertain. Sequenced sample: T cells isolated from PBMCs. CDR3 in DNA: TGTGCCAGCAGCACAGCCGGTCCCCAGCATTTT. Its translation: CASSTAGPQHF. The variable domain in full, completed from reference TRBV7-9 and TRBJ1-5, reads DTGVSQNPRHKITKRGQNVTFRCDPISEHNRLYWYRQTLGQGPEFLTYFQNEAQLEKSRLLSDRFSAERPKGSFSTLEIQRTEQGDSAMYLCASSTAGPQHFGDGTRLSIL.